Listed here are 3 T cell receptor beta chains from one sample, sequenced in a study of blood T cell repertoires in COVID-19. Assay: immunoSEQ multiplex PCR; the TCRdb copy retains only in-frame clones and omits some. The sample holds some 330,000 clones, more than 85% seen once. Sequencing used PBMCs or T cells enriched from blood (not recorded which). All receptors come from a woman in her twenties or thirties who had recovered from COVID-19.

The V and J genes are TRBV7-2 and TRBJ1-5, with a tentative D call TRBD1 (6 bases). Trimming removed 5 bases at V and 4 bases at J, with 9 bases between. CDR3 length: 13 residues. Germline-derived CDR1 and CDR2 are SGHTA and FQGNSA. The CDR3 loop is CASSDDRNQPQHF. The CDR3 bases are TGTGCCAGCAGCGATGACAGGAATCAGCCCCAGCATTTT.

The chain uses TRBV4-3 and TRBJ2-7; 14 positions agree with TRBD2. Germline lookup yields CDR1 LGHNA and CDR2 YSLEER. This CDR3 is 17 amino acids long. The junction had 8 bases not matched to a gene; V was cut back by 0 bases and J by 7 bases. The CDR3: CASSQDSIGLAGGEQYF. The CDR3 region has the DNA TGCGCCAGCAGCCAAGATTCGATAGGACTAGCGGGAGGAGAGCAGTACTTC.

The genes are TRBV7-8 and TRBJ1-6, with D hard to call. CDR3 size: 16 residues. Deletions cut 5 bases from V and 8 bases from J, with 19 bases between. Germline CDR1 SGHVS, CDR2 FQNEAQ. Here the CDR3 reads CASSPSRSFGDSPLHF. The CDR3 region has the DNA TGTGCCAGCAGCCCCTCCAGATCTTTCGGGGATTCACCCCTCCACTTT.